The present entry profiles one T cell receptor (beta chain) with its context. The antigen is not known. This may arise from a read error, as a much more abundant clone is one base away. Total RNA amounting to 500 ng was the source from which TCR beta cDNA was made with a constant-region primer. The TCR beta library was amplified through three nested multiplex PCR rounds in a modified ARM-PCR procedure. PCR rounds one and two used TRBV1-TRBV30 forward primers with a C-beta reverse primer for roughly 10 cycles each. TCRdb redid the calling of the multiplex PCR reads with MiXCR, one entry per CDR3 protein. This table holds 320,000 or so distinct CDR3 sequences, about 62% found once. Unsorted whole blood yielded the blood RNA, and germline DNA was also extracted. This specimen belongs to a study of tumor-infiltrating lymphocytes in primary liver carcinoma. Points from the study as a whole: Tumor-adjacent and tumor-blood pairs shared a smaller degree of overlap than tumor region pairs.

Germline CDR1 and CDR2: MNHEY and SVGAGI. The CDR3 sequence is 15 residues long. Input material: peripheral blood. The genes are TRBV6-5 and TRBJ2-5; no reliable D call. This receptor was identified in a man between 40 and 49 years old with primary liver carcinoma and hepatitis B virus infection. CDR3 coding DNA: TGTGCCAGCAATTACTCGACGGGTCATCAAGAGACCCAGTACTTC. Translation: CASNYSTGHQETQYF.